Below, 32 T cell receptor beta chains from the same sample are listed, as sequenced in a study of cytomegalovirus exposure and HLA in healthy donors. Use of 60 Vbeta and 13 Jbeta primers characterized the PCR. Produced via immunoSEQ multiplex PCR; TCRdb's table is partial and in-frame only. The table records some 130,000 clones, roughly 78% of them present only once. Sequencing was done on a sample of PBMCs. These receptors were taken from a male donor in good health and CMV-seronegative.

This rearrangement joins TRBV19 to TRBJ2-3, with D possibly being TRBD2 (6 bases). The germline V gene has CDR1 LNHDA and CDR2 SQIVND (reference sequence). The length of the CDR3 is 14 residues. V was clipped by 4 bases and J by 0 bases, with 8 bases between them. The CDR3 loop reads CASSRGLSTDTQYF. The DNA for the CDR3 is TGTGCCAGTAGTAGGGGACTGAGCACAGATACGCAGTATTTT.

This clone appeared once. This rearrangement joins TRBV7-6 to TRBJ1-2; no clear D gene. The V end was cut by 1 base, the J end by 2 bases, with 5 bases between. The CDR3 has 13 residues. Germline CDR1 is SGHVS and CDR2 is FNYEAQ. CDR3 in amino acids: CASSLGVNYGYTF. The CDR3 nucleotides read TGTGCCAGCAGCTTAGGAGTCAACTATGGCTACACCTTC.

The J gene is TRBJ1-1, the V gene TRBV5-1; 7 bases line up with TRBD1. V lost 2 bases to trimming and J lost 4 bases; unmatched junction nucleotides: 5. CDR1 and CDR2 (germline): SGHRS, YFSETQ. The CDR3 contains 14 residues. The CDR3 sequence is CASSLQGLGTEAFF. In DNA form, the CDR3 reads TGCGCCAGCAGCTTACAGGGGCTTGGCACTGAAGCTTTCTTT. Full variable domain (rest looked up from reference TRBV5-1 and TRBJ1-1): KAGVTQTPRYLIKTRGQQVTLSCSPISGHRSVSWYQQTPGQGLQFLFEYFSETQRNKGNFPGRFSGRQFSNSRSEMNVSTLELGDSALYLCASSLQGLGTEAFFGQGTRLTVV.

This clone is a singleton in its sample. The V gene is TRBV7-2, the J gene TRBJ2-7; the D is unclear. The CDR3 spans 14 residues. The V gene lost 6 bases and the J gene lost 3 bases, with 15 bases spanning the gap. Germline V lookup: CDR1 SGHTA, CDR2 FQGNSA. CDR3 amino acids: CASSLTQYLYEQYF. CDR3 in DNA: TGTGCCAGCAGTCTGACTCAGTACCTCTACGAGCAGTACTTC. Full variable domain (missing parts from reference TRBV7-2 and TRBJ2-7): GAGVSQSPSNKVTEKGKDVELRCDPISGHTALYWYRQSLGQGLEFLIYFQGNSAPDKSGLPSDRFSAERTGGSVSTLTIQRTQQEDSAVYLCASSLTQYLYEQYFGPGTRLTVT.

V and J are TRBV10-3 and TRBJ2-7; 10 nucleotides line up with TRBD1. J lost 4 bases, V lost 2 bases, and 11 bases had no gene match. Germline CDR1 reads ENHRY; CDR2 reads SYGVKD. The CDR3 consists of 17 residues. The CDR3 DNA reads as TGTGCCATCAGTGAGGGACAGGGGGGTCCGGGGAGTTACGAGCAGTACTTC. Translating gives CAISEGQGGPGSYEQYF.

This chain joins TRBV5-4 and TRBJ2-3, with D unclear. V lost 4 bases and J lost 1, with 13 bases in between. The CDR3 length is 15 residues. Germline V CDR1 and CDR2: SGHNT, YYREEE (reference sequence). CDR3 in amino acids: CASSHQTPGTDTQYF. In DNA, the CDR3 is TGTGCCAGCAGCCACCAGACTCCCGGCACAGATACGCAGTATTTT. Combining the CDR3 with reference TRBV5-4 and TRBJ2-3 gives the whole variable domain ETGVTQSPTHLIKTRGQQVTLRCSSQSGHNTVSWYQQALGQGPQFIFQYYREEENGRGNFPPRFSGLQFPNYSSELNVNALELDDSALYLCASSHQTPGTDTQYFGPGTRLTVL.

The genes are TRBV9 and TRBJ1-1, with TRBD1 as a possible D gene (6 bases). CDR1 and CDR2 (germline): SGDLS, YYNGEE. CDR3 size: 16 residues. The V end lost 1 base, the J end lost 7 bases, and 20 bases lay between the germline ends. CDR3 amino acids: CASSVQGTPLELEAFF. As DNA, the CDR3 is TGTGCCAGCAGCGTACAGGGGACCCCTTTGGAACTTGAAGCTTTCTTT. Full variable domain (rest looked up from reference TRBV9 and TRBJ1-1): DSGVTQTPKHLITATGQRVTLRCSPRSGDLSVYWYQQSLDQGLQFLIQYYNGEERAKGNILERFSAQQFPDLHSELNLSSLELGDSALYFCASSVQGTPLELEAFFGQGTRLTVV.

This clone was observed a handful of times. CDR3 coding DNA: TGTGCCAGCAGGGCCGTGGGGGGGCGGTTTCAGCCCCAGCATTTT. It yields the protein CASRAVGGRFQPQHF. The chain links TRBV6-5 to TRBJ1-5, with D perhaps matching TRBD1 (6 bases). The V gene's germline CDR1 is MNHEY and CDR2 SVGAGI. Trimming cost V 6 bases and J 6 bases, with 18 bases left between them. The CDR3 consists of 15 residues.

The chain employs TRBV19 and TRBJ2-1, with 8 bases fitting TRBD1. The CDR3 runs to 13 residues. The J segment lost 8 bases and the V segment lost 6 bases, leaving 6 bases of the junction unmatched. Germline CDR1 LNHDA, CDR2 SQIVND (reference sequence). The DNA for the CDR3 is TGTGCCAGTAGATGGACAGGGTCCGATGAGCAGTTCTTC. Its protein is CASRWTGSDEQFF.

This chain connects TRBV9 to TRBJ1-2, with TRBD1 matching 11 bases. There are 17 residues in the CDR3. J gave up 3 bases and V 4 bases, and 11 bases lay outside the gene matches. Germline-derived CDR1 and CDR2 are SGDLS and YYNGEE. The CDR3 coding sequence is TGTGCCAGCAGCCATGGGACAGGGGGAATTTGGGACTATGGCTACACCTTC. It codes for CASSHGTGGIWDYGYTF.

The chain is built from TRBV4-3 and TRBJ2-1; D might be TRBD2 (6 bases). Germline CDR1 and CDR2: LGHNA and YSLEER. This CDR3 region has 15 residues. The V and J ends lost 2 bases and 4 bases respectively, with 12 bases between them. CDR3 sequence reads: CASSQRLEGYNEQFF. The CDR3 DNA reads as TGCGCCAGCAGCCAACGTCTGGAGGGGTACAATGAGCAGTTCTTC.

The V gene is TRBV19, the J gene TRBJ2-3, with TRBD1 identical over 7 bases. Per the germline V gene, CDR1 is LNHDA and CDR2 is SQIVND (reference sequence). This CDR3 has 13 residues. V was clipped by 6 bases and J by 3 bases; unmatched bases: 3. The CDR3 bases are TGTGCCAGTAGGCTGACAGGGACAGATACGCAGTATTTT. It yields the protein CASRLTGTDTQYF.

The V call is TRBV2, the J call TRBJ2-7; a weak D match, TRBD1 (5 bases). The V gene's germline CDR1 is SNHLY and CDR2 FYNNEI. V gave up 7 bases and J gave up 3 bases, with 10 bases separating them. The CDR3 length is 12 residues. This CDR3 is CASNQGDYEQYF. The CDR3 nucleotides are TGTGCCAGCAATCAAGGGGACTACGAGCAGTACTTC.

The chain links TRBV4-2 to TRBJ2-2; 9 bases match TRBD2. Germline V gives CDR1 LGHNA, CDR2 YNFKEQ. Trimming removed 0 bases from V and 7 bases from J; junction bases left unmatched: 6. The CDR3 has 16 residues. The CDR3 DNA follows: TGTGCCAGCAGCCAAGATCCGCGGGGGGGCCACGGGGAGCTGTTTTTT. Translating gives CASSQDPRGGHGELFF.

V usage is TRBV7-9 and J usage is TRBJ2-7, with 9 bases aligning to TRBD1. Germline trimming cut 5 bases from V and 3 bases from J; bases unmatched to any gene: 5. The CDR3 covers 14 residues. CDR1 and CDR2 (germline): SEHNR, FQNEAQ (reference sequence). The CDR3 region is CASSPRDRVYEQYF. CDR3 in DNA: TGTGCCAGCAGCCCCCGGGACAGGGTCTACGAGCAGTACTTC.

V and J are TRBV7-9 and TRBJ2-3, with unresolved D. The CDR3 extends over 12 amino acids. Trimming took 5 bases from V and 6 from J, leaving 9 bases between them. Germline-derived CDR1 and CDR2 are SEHNR and FQNEAQ (reference sequence). The CDR3 is CASSPSADTQYF. The CDR3 DNA follows: TGTGCCAGCAGCCCTTCCGCGGATACGCAGTATTTT.

The chain uses TRBV7-2 and TRBJ1-1; 8 nucleotides align to TRBD1. The CDR3 covers 14 residues. J lost 3 bases, V lost 7 bases, and 7 bases had no gene match. Germline CDR1 reads SGHTA; CDR2 reads FQGNSA. CDR3 DNA: TGTGCCAGCACTCTTACAGGGGGTTACACTGAAGCTTTCTTT. Translating it yields CASTLTGGYTEAFF. The full variable domain, rest sourced from reference TRBV7-2 and TRBJ1-1, is GAGVSQSPSNKVTEKGKDVELRCDPISGHTALYWYRQSLGQGLEFLIYFQGNSAPDKSGLPSDRFSAERTGGSVSTLTIQRTQQEDSAVYLCASTLTGGYTEAFFGQGTRLTVV.

As for this clone: The junction departs from germline at one end; a sequencing error may be responsible. The rearrangement joins TRBV7-9 to TRBJ1-6; 7 nucleotides align to TRBD1. CDR1 is SEHNR and CDR2 is FQNEAQ in the germline V gene (reference sequence). The CDR3 covers 17 residues. CDR3 residues: CSSSLGDRSSYNSPLHF. As DNA, the CDR3 is TGTTCCAGCAGCTTAGGGGACAGAAGCTCCTATAATTCACCCCTCCACTTT.

The chain joins TRBV30 to TRBJ2-3, with 13 bases fitting TRBD2. Germline CDR1 and CDR2: GTSNPN and SVGIG (reference sequence). The CDR3 sequence is 16 residues long. Germline trimming cut 1 base from V and 2 bases from J; bases unmatched to any gene: 3. The CDR3 loop is CAWSAGTSGTTDTQYF. For the CDR3, the DNA is TGTGCCTGGAGTGCCGGGACTAGCGGGACCACAGATACGCAGTATTTT.

The chain couples TRBV27 to TRBJ2-1; 7 bases line up with TRBD1. This CDR3 contains 14 residues. V lost 6 bases, J lost 8 bases, and 10 bases stayed unmatched. The germline gives CDR1 MNHEY, CDR2 SMNVEV (reference sequence). The DNA for the CDR3 is TGTGCCAGCAGCCCCTTGACAGGGCGCGATGAGCAGTTCTTC. The encoded protein is CASSPLTGRDEQFF.

A note on this clone: The junction differs from germline at one of its ends, possibly a read error. The chain is built from TRBV7-9 and TRBJ2-1; 11 bases are shared with TRBD1. This CDR3 spans 15 amino acids. Per germline, CDR1 SEHNR and CDR2 FQNEAQ (reference sequence). The CDR3 is CSSSLRDRGGNEQFF. CDR3 DNA sequence: TGTTCCAGCAGCTTAAGGGACAGGGGGGGCAATGAGCAGTTCTTC.

The J gene is TRBJ2-3, the V gene TRBV6-1, with 12 nucleotides matching TRBD2. V trimming: 1 base; J trimming: 5 bases; junction bases outside the gene matches: 4. The CDR3 has 16 amino acids. Germline CDR1 is MNHNS and CDR2 is SASEGT. This CDR3 reads CASSEGRTSGVDTQYF. The CDR3 DNA is TGTGCCAGCAGTGAAGGCCGGACTAGCGGGGTAGATACGCAGTATTTT.

The gene calls are TRBV9 and TRBJ2-2, with 7 bases matching TRBD1. Germline loops: CDR1 SGDLS, CDR2 YYNGEE. The CDR3 has 16 residues. V shed 3 bases and J 6 bases; nucleotides not matched to a gene: 11. The CDR3 loop reads CASSDRRQGLSGELFF. CDR3 nucleotide sequence: TGTGCCAGCAGCGACCGTAGACAGGGTCTGTCCGGGGAGCTGTTTTTT.

This clone was seen more than once but under ten times. The gene calls are TRBV19 and TRBJ2-7; tentative D call: TRBD1 (5 bases). Trimming took off 5 bases at V and 1 base at J, with 15 bases between the two ends. Germline CDR1 reads LNHDA; CDR2 reads SQIVND (reference sequence). CDR3 length: 15 residues. The CDR3 sequence: CASSFDSSPSYEQYF. CDR3 coding DNA: TGTGCCAGTAGTTTTGACAGCTCTCCTTCCTACGAGCAGTACTTC. Full variable domain (missing parts from reference TRBV19 and TRBJ2-7): DGGITQSPKYLFRKEGQNVTLSCEQNLNHDAMYWYRQDPGQGLRLIYYSQIVNDFQKGDIAEGYSVSREKKESFPLTVTSAQKNPTAFYLCASSFDSSPSYEQYFGPGTRLTVT.

V usage is TRBV4-1 and J usage is TRBJ2-5; D unclear. Per the germline V gene, CDR1 is MGHRA and CDR2 is YSYEKL. This CDR3 is 18 amino acids long. Trimming took off 1 base at V and 3 bases at J, with 21 bases between the two ends. CDR3 residues: CASSQVPGDGPTKETQYF. The CDR3 nucleotides read TGCGCCAGCAGCCAAGTACCGGGTGACGGCCCCACCAAAGAGACCCAGTACTTC.

This rearrangement joins TRBV9 to TRBJ2-7; 7 positions agree with TRBD1. The CDR3 totals 15 residues. The V and J ends lost 4 bases and 4 bases, in that order; junction bases with no gene match: 11. Germline V gives CDR1 SGDLS, CDR2 YYNGEE. Written as DNA, the CDR3 is TGTGCCAGCAGCTCGAAGGAGACAGGGACGTACGAGCAGTACTTC. Its translation is CASSSKETGTYEQYF. Combining the CDR3 with reference TRBV9 and TRBJ2-7 gives the whole variable domain DSGVTQTPKHLITATGQRVTLRCSPRSGDLSVYWYQQSLDQGLQFLIQYYNGEERAKGNILERFSAQQFPDLHSELNLSSLELGDSALYFCASSSKETGTYEQYFGPGTRLTVT.

The V call is TRBV5-1, the J call TRBJ2-2, with TRBD2 matching 9 bases. This CDR3 region has 16 residues. J lost 10 bases, V lost 6 bases, and 16 bases had no gene match. The germline V gene encodes CDR1 SGHRS and CDR2 YFSETQ. The DNA of the CDR3 is TGCGCCAGCACCCCCCTAGGTCGCCTAGCGGGATCGGAGCTGTTTTTT. This sequence encodes CASTPLGRLAGSELFF. Filled out from reference TRBV5-1 and TRBJ2-2, the complete variable domain reads KAGVTQTPRYLIKTRGQQVTLSCSPISGHRSVSWYQQTPGQGLQFLFEYFSETQRNKGNFPGRFSGRQFSNSRSEMNVSTLELGDSALYLCASTPLGRLAGSELFFGEGSRLTVL.

This clone showed up just once. The V call is TRBV6-5, the J call TRBJ1-1, with unresolved D. CDR1 is MNHEY, CDR2 SVGAGI, per germline. The germline V and J ends were trimmed by 0 bases and 3 bases, with 14 bases remaining between them. The CDR3 runs to 16 residues. The CDR3 DNA follows: TGTGCCAGCAGTTACTCGAGAGGGTTAGAGGACACTGAAGCTTTCTTT. This sequence encodes CASSYSRGLEDTEAFF.

This clone was detected a few times. This chain links TRBV6-1 with TRBJ1-2, with TRBD1 identical over 10 bases. The V segment lost 2 bases and the J segment 1 base; nucleotides outside the gene matches: 19. The CDR3 is 21 amino acids. Germline CDR1 MNHNS, CDR2 SASEGT. CDR3: CASSEYRDRGPQAPFNYGYTF. The CDR3 nucleotides are TGTGCCAGCAGTGAATACCGGGACAGGGGACCACAAGCACCTTTTAACTATGGCTACACCTTC.

Of note for this clone: The junction differs from germline at one of its ends, possibly a read error. V and J are TRBV7-9 and TRBJ1-4; 8 bases line up with TRBD1. Germline CDR1 reads SEHNR; CDR2 reads FQNEAQ (reference sequence). There are 15 residues in the CDR3. The CDR3 sequence is CSSSSAGGTNEKLFF. CDR3 DNA sequence: TGTTCCAGCAGCTCCGCAGGGGGCACTAATGAAAAACTGTTTTTT.

The V call is TRBV6-6, the J call TRBJ2-1; a weak D match, TRBD1 (6 bases). The CDR3 consists of 14 residues. Germline V lookup: CDR1 MNHNY, CDR2 SVGAGI (reference sequence). The V and J ends lost 8 bases and 0 bases respectively, with 11 bases between them. CDR3 in DNA: TGTGCCAGCCTCAGGGGTAGCTCCTACAATGAGCAGTTCTTC. Amino acid sequence: CASLRGSSYNEQFF.

CDR3 protein: CASSVPGTAYNSPLHF. In DNA, the CDR3 is TGTGCCAGCAGTGTTCCCGGGACAGCTTATAATTCACCCCTCCACTTT. The chain combines TRBV2 with TRBJ1-6; the match to TRBD1 covers 7 bases. J gave up 4 bases and V 4 bases, and 7 bases lay outside the gene matches. Germline V lookup: CDR1 SNHLY, CDR2 FYNNEI. This CDR3 is built from 16 residues.